This T cell receptor beta chain was sequenced in a study of T cell changes during pregnancy in multiple sclerosis. Using immunoSEQ multiplex PCR, the repertoire was profiled, and TCRdb retains in-frame clones only, with some absent. The top ten clones hold 1.5% of a sample with more than 40,000 clones, roughly 90% of them seen once. Germline CDR1 and CDR2: SNHLY and FYNNEI. The V gene lost 2 bases and the J gene lost 1 base, with 14 bases spanning the gap. The length of the CDR3 is 16 residues. The rearrangement joins TRBV2 to TRBJ1-1; D is perhaps TRBD1 (5 bases). Source: peripheral blood, taken in the first trimester of pregnancy. This receptor was identified in a female donor in good health, enrolled as a control in a pregnancy study. The CDR3 loop reads CASSEPPMGPNTEAFF. CDR3 coding DNA: TGTGCCAGCAGTGAACCCCCAATGGGGCCGAACACTGAAGCTTTCTTT.